The 21 T cell receptor beta chains reported below all come from one sample, sequenced in a study of T-cell reconstitution after alpha-beta-depleted transplantation in children (dated by TCRdb to 2015 to 2016). Library method: PCR. The sample was run on an Illumina HiSeq 2500. Molecular barcoding was employed in the preparation of TCR libraries, with unique molecular identifiers being used to normalize TCRbeta repertoire quantification. In-frame beta chains were kept once TCRdb had trimmed the public reads at Q25 with fastp and called clones with MiXCR. Every distinct CDR3 protein forms one entry, paired with its most common genes and DNA. Here the sample has under 400,000 distinct CDR3 sequences; about a quarter occur a single time. The ten largest make up approximately 11% of the sample. The treatment or condition label here, explained by the study, means: allogeneic hematopoietic cell transplantation with graft depleted of TCRalphabeta T cells and CD19 B cells.

Sequenced material: PBMCs, mostly from graft donor cells, taken 180 days after TCRalphabeta/CD19-depleted stem cell transplant. The origin of the receptors is a male patient aged 10 to 17 who had a stem cell transplant for acute lymphoblastic leukemia, so the T cells may come from the graft donor.

The chain combines TRBV11-2 with TRBJ2-7; TRBD1 might be the D (6 bases). The germline gives CDR1 SGHAT, CDR2 FQNNGV. CDR3 size: 21 residues. V lost 7 bases, J lost 1 base, and 35 bases lay in between. For the CDR3, the DNA is TGTGCCAGCACCATATGGCGGGTCAAGGAACAACAGGGAGAGAGGTCCTACGAGCAGTACTTC. Amino acids: CASTIWRVKEQQGERSYEQYF.

This clonotype appeared once. The chain links TRBV6-5 to TRBJ1-1; TRBD1 matches at 8 bases. The junction had 2 bases not matched to a gene; V was cut back by 2 bases and J by 0 bases. Germline-derived CDR1 and CDR2 are MNHEY and SVGAGI. The CDR3 totals 15 residues. As DNA, the CDR3 is TGTGCCAGCAGTTACCAGGGGGCTATGAACACTGAAGCTTTCTTT. Residues: CASSYQGAMNTEAFF.

The rearrangement joins TRBV29-1 to TRBJ1-1; D is perhaps TRBD1 (5 bases). The V gene lost 6 bases and the J gene lost 5 bases, with 22 bases spanning the gap. CDR1 is SQVTM, CDR2 ANQGSEA, per germline. There are 15 residues in the CDR3. CDR3 DNA: TGCAGCGTAACACTCGGGATCTCCGGGGGGACTGAAGCTTTCTTT. It specifies CSVTLGISGGTEAFF.

V and J are TRBV7-6 and TRBJ2-1, with D possibly being TRBD2 (5 bases). From germline, CDR1 is SGHVS and CDR2 FNYEAQ. Trimming took 5 bases from V and 8 from J, leaving 10 bases between them. The CDR3 length is 12 residues. This CDR3 reads CASSSGRYEQFF. CDR3 bases: TGTGCCAGCAGCAGTGGGAGATATGAGCAGTTCTTC.

The rearrangement uses TRBV5-1 and TRBJ2-5; tentatively, D is TRBD2 (6 bases). V lost 0 bases and J lost 1, with 13 bases in between. CDR1 is SGHRS and CDR2 is YFSETQ in the germline V gene. CDR3 length: 16 amino acids. The CDR3 spells CASSLGGFGGQETQYF. CDR3 nucleotide sequence: TGCGCCAGCAGCTTGGGTGGGTTCGGGGGCCAAGAGACCCAGTACTTC. Based on the CDR3 plus reference TRBV5-1 and TRBJ2-5, the full variable domain is KAGVTQTPRYLIKTRGQQVTLSCSPISGHRSVSWYQQTPGQGLQFLFEYFSETQRNKGNFPGRFSGRQFSNSRSEMNVSTLELGDSALYLCASSLGGFGGQETQYFGPGTRLLVL.

This clonotype was found a few times. This rearrangement joins TRBV6-1 to TRBJ1-3; possibly TRBD1 for D (6 bases). Germline CDR1 reads MNHNS; CDR2 reads SASEGT. The CDR3 contains 15 residues. Trimming pared 6 bases from V and 0 bases from J, leaving 12 bases between. The CDR3 nucleotides read TGTGCCAGCAGAGACAGGAGATACTCTGGAAACACCATATATTTT. It specifies CASRDRRYSGNTIYF.

This clonotype was picked up a small number of times. The chain is built from TRBV11-3 and TRBJ1-2; no firm D call. Trimming pared 2 bases from V and 6 bases from J, leaving 10 bases between. The CDR3 is made up of 13 amino acids. CDR1 is SGHNT and CDR2 is YENEEA in the germline V gene. CDR3: CASSLTGVDGYTF. For the CDR3, the DNA is TGTGCCAGCAGCTTAACGGGCGTAGATGGCTACACCTTC.

This clonotype was seen more than once but under ten times. V gene TRBV2 combines with J gene TRBJ2-5; 7 nucleotides align to TRBD2. The CDR3 totals 13 residues. Germline CDR1 is SNHLY and CDR2 is FYNNEI. Unmatched junction bases numbered 4, after V lost 8 bases and J lost 1 base. The CDR3 DNA reads TGTGCCAGCCACCTAGCGGCCCAAGAGACCCAGTACTTC. Translation gives CASHLAAQETQYF. The whole variable domain, remainder taken from reference TRBV2 and TRBJ2-5, is EPEVTQTPSHQVTQMGQEVILRCVPISNHLYFYWYRQILGQKVEFLVSFYNNEISEKSEIFDDQFSVERPDGSNFTLKIRSTKLEDSAMYFCASHLAAQETQYFGPGTRLLVL.

This clonotype has only a few counts. This CDR3 reads CASSQRTGYNEQFF. The CDR3 region has the DNA TGTGCCAGCAGCCAACGGACAGGGTACAATGAGCAGTTCTTC. The V call is TRBV12-3 or TRBV12-4, the J call TRBJ2-1; 8 bases match TRBD1. V dropped 6 bases and J dropped 4; count of bases not matched to a gene: 5. CDR3 size: 14 residues.

V and J are TRBV5-5 and TRBJ2-7; the D is unclear. This CDR3 spans 13 amino acids. CDR1 SGHKS and CDR2 YYEKEE come from the germline V gene (reference sequence). V lost 2 bases and J lost 2, with 8 bases in between. The CDR3 DNA reads as TGTGCCAGCAGCTTCGCCCCAGCCTACGAGCAGTACTTC. It translates to CASSFAPAYEQYF.

The chain is built from TRBV5-1 and TRBJ2-7, with 9 bases matching TRBD2. Germline V gene lookup returns CDR1 SGHRS and CDR2 YFSETQ. The length of the CDR3 is 14 residues. The ends lost 4 bases at V and 5 bases at J; junction bases unmatched: 7. CDR3 DNA sequence: TGCGCCAGCAGCGCCTCGGCGGGAGGGCACGAGCAGTACTTC. It yields the protein CASSASAGGHEQYF.

The gene calls are TRBV7-8 and TRBJ1-1, with no clear D. The V end was cut by 5 bases, the J end by 0 bases, with 10 bases between. CDR3 length equals 14 residues. In germline, CDR1 is SGHVS, CDR2 FQNEAQ. The CDR3 DNA follows: TGTGCCAGCAGCCTGACCCACCTGAACACTGAAGCTTTCTTT. Protein sequence: CASSLTHLNTEAFF.

The chain uses TRBV5-6 and TRBJ2-5; the match to TRBD1 covers 8 bases. Per germline, CDR1 SGHDT and CDR2 YYEEEE. Trimming took 0 bases from V and 5 from J; bases not matched to a gene: 6. The CDR3 runs to 15 residues. CDR3 protein: CASSLVAGGTETQYF. The CDR3 DNA reads as TGTGCCAGCAGCTTGGTCGCAGGGGGCACGGAGACCCAGTACTTC.

This clonotype was observed many times. The chain has TRBV14 and TRBJ2-1; 8 bases match TRBD1. With V trimmed by 4 bases and J by 8 bases, 10 bases remained unmatched. The CDR3 consists of 15 residues. The germline CDR1 and CDR2 sequences are SGHDN and FVKESK. The CDR3 bases are TGTGCCAGCAGCCGGCAGGGGGCGGGTATGCATGAGCAGTTCTTC. Amino acid sequence: CASSRQGAGMHEQFF. Using reference TRBV14 and TRBJ2-1 for the parts outside the CDR3, the full variable domain is EAGVTQFPSHSVIEKGQTVTLRCDPISGHDNLYWYRRVMGKEIKFLLHFVKESKQDESGMPNNRFLAERTGGTYSTLKVQPAELEDSGVYFCASSRQGAGMHEQFFGPGTRLTVL.

This clonotype was counted a few times. The chain couples TRBV7-2 to TRBJ2-3; 11 bases match TRBD1. The trim removed 2 bases at V and 5 bases at J, leaving 3 bases unmatched. The CDR3 totals 15 residues. Germline V gene lookup returns CDR1 SGHTA and CDR2 FQGNSA. The CDR3 nucleotides are TGTGCCAGCAGCTTATCCGGGACAGGGGGAGATACGCAGTATTTT. Its translation: CASSLSGTGGDTQYF.

The chain uses TRBV9 and TRBJ2-2; D uncertain. The CDR3 is 13 amino acids. Germline V lookup: CDR1 SGDLS, CDR2 YYNGEE. Deletions cut 0 bases from V and 6 bases from J, with 6 bases between. CDR3 region: CASSVETAGELFF. The CDR3 region has the DNA TGTGCCAGCAGCGTAGAAACAGCCGGGGAGCTGTTTTTT.

This clonotype was seen only a few times. The chain is built from TRBV7-9 and TRBJ1-5; TRBD1 might be the D (6 bases). There are 12 residues in the CDR3. Trimming pared 6 bases from V and 7 bases from J, leaving 10 bases between. Germline loops: CDR1 SEHNR, CDR2 FQNEAQ (reference sequence). The CDR3 region has the DNA TGTGCCAGCAGTCCAGGGGTCCAGCCCCAGCATTTT. Translated: CASSPGVQPQHF.

This clonotype was seen a handful of times. This sequence joins TRBV7-7 and TRBJ2-3; 7 bases match TRBD1. After removal of 4 bases from V and 6 bases from J, the junction contained 10 bases not matched to a gene. The CDR3 is 15 amino acids. Germline CDR1 reads SSHAT; CDR2 reads FNYEAQ (reference sequence). CDR3 protein: CASSSHRGNVDTQYF. CDR3 DNA: TGTGCCAGCAGCTCCCACAGGGGAAATGTGGATACGCAGTATTTT. Together with reference TRBV7-7 and TRBJ2-3, the CDR3 gives the full variable domain: GAGVSQSPRYKVTKRGQDVTLRCDPISSHATLYWYQQALGQGPEFLTYFNYEAQPDKSGLPSDRFSAERPEGSISTLTIQRTEQRDSAMYRCASSSHRGNVDTQYFGPGTRLTVL.

The chain is built from TRBV6-5 and TRBJ2-2, with 8 positions matching TRBD2. The CDR3 sequence is 16 residues long. The V and J ends lost 0 bases and 6 bases, in that order; junction bases with no gene match: 6. Germline V gene sequence: CDR1 MNHEY, CDR2 SVGAGI. This chain's CDR3 is CASSYSAGGIAGELFF. Written as DNA, the CDR3 is TGTGCCAGCAGTTACTCGGCGGGAGGTATCGCCGGGGAGCTGTTTTTT.

V gene TRBV18 combines with J gene TRBJ2-7; 7 positions match TRBD1. The trim removed 3 bases at V and 0 bases at J, leaving 5 bases unmatched. The CDR3 extends over 15 amino acids. The germline CDR1 and CDR2 sequences are KGHSH and LQKENI. In nucleotides, the CDR3 is TGTGCCAGCTCACCTCTCCGGGACAGCTCCTACGAGCAGTACTTC. Translated: CASSPLRDSSYEQYF.

This chain links TRBV7-6 with TRBJ2-7; perhaps TRBD2 as D (6 bases). CDR1 is SGHVS, CDR2 FNYEAQ, per germline. The CDR3 consists of 15 residues. Trimming pared 5 bases from V and 0 bases from J, leaving 14 bases between. DNA for the CDR3: TGTGCCAGCAGCGCCGCCTGGGAGGTCTCCTACGAGCAGTACTTC. Its protein is CASSAAWEVSYEQYF.